This T cell receptor beta chain was sequenced for a study of metastatic and nonmetastatic thyroid tumors. Overall study context: The authors compared repertoires across blood and tumor or nodule tissue from malignant and benign thyroid patients.

Thyroid surgery took place with no prior treatment in any patient. This clone was observed a handful of times. Through MiXCR, TCRdb re-clonotyped the PCR reads. Of about 16,000 clones listed, roughly 32% are singletons. The CDR3 covers 17 residues. V gave up 5 bases and J gave up 5 bases; unmatched junction bases: 7. Per germline, CDR1 KGHDR and CDR2 SFDVKD. Sequenced material: tumor tissue. J is TRBJ2-1 and V is TRBV24-1; 14 nucleotides match TRBD2. The source of this sequence is a female donor with papillary thyroid cancer or a benign thyroid nodule (not recorded which). Some clones in this sample may be carry-over from other donors' samples. CDR3 sequence: CATSVGTSGRINNEQFF. CDR3 nucleotides: TGTGCCACCAGTGTAGGGACTAGCGGGAGAATTAACAATGAGCAGTTCTTC.